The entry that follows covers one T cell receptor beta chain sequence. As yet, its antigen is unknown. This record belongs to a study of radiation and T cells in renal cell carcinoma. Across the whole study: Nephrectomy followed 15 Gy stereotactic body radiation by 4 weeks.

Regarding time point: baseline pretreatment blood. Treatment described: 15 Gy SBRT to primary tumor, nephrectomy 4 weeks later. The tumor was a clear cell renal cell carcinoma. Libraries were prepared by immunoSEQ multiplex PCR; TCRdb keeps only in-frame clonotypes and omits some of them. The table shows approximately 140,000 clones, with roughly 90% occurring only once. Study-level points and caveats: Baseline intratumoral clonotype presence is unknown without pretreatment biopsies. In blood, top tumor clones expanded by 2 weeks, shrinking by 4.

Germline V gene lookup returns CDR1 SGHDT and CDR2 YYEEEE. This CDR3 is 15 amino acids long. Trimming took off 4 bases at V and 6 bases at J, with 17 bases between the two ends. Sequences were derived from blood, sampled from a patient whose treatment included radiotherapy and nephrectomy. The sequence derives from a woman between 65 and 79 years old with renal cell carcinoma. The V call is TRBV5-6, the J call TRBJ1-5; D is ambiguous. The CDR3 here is CASSLRQITSQPQHF. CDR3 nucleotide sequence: TGTGCCAGCAGCCTAAGGCAGATCACGAGTCAGCCCCAGCATTTT.